This TCR beta chain was profiled in a study of blood T cell repertoires in COVID-19. Only in-frame clones appear in the TCRdb table, and some are missing; sequencing was by immunoSEQ multiplex PCR. The data hold about 480,000 clones, with 88% observed a single time. Germline V gives CDR1 LGHDT, CDR2 YNNKEL (reference sequence). The CDR3 extends over 13 amino acids. Between the trimmed V and J ends, which lost 1 base and 4 bases, there was a span of 7 bases. The sample was PBMCs or T cells enriched from blood (not recorded which). This chain links TRBV3-1 (or the pseudogene TRBV3-2) with TRBJ1-1; D not resolved. The origin of this receptor is a woman aged 40-49 years who had recovered from COVID-19. The CDR3 region has the DNA TGTGCCAGCAGCCAAGTACATGGCACTGAAGCTTTCTTT. Its translation is CASSQVHGTEAFF.